This T cell receptor (beta chain) was retrieved from a study of T cell responses to AZD1222 COVID-19 vaccine. Study-wide results and caveats: White British ancestry dominated among donors, who included more females, and clonal diversity was possibly underestimated. Spike-wide coverage was observed for vaccine-associated CD4 TCRs, with dominant responses at 160-218 and 743-854. Reportedly, nearly half the spike-specific TCRs target unmutated variant regions.

With V trimmed by 6 bases and J by 1 base, 5 bases remained unmatched. CDR1 and CDR2 from the germline V gene are SQVTM and ANQGSEA. This CDR3 spans 13 amino acids. This clone was seen a few times. Its antigen is still unknown. Here immunoSEQ multiplex PCR was the method, and the copy in TCRdb shows in-frame clones only, minus some. This repertoire shows about 85,000 clones, roughly 90% found once; its top ten account for approximately 3%. The material was peripheral blood, obtained on day 0 of AZD1222 vaccination. This sequence joins TRBV29-1 and TRBJ1-1; 7 bases are a match to TRBD1. This TCR derives from an adult in good health. The CDR3 nucleotides read TGCAGCGTGACAGGGTCACGGAACACTGAAGCTTTCTTT. Translated: CSVTGSRNTEAFF.